A single sample is the source of the 32 T cell receptor beta chains below, sequenced in a study of T cell responses to AZD1222 COVID-19 vaccine. TCRdb's copy holds only in-frame clones and misses some; the assay was immunoSEQ multiplex PCR. Among roughly 180,000 clones listed, approximately 90% were seen once. The specimen comprised peripheral blood, sampled 28 days after the second AZD1222 dose. These receptors all stem from an adult who received the AZD1222 COVID-19 vaccine.

The chain is built from TRBV11-3 and TRBJ2-3; 7 bases fit TRBD2. The CDR3 spans 17 residues. The ends lost 2 bases at V and 3 bases at J; junction bases unmatched: 11. Germline V lookup: CDR1 SGHNT, CDR2 YENEEA. The CDR3 nucleotides are TGTGCCAGCAGCTTAAGCGGGGTTCGACCTGGGACAGATACGCAGTATTTT. It translates to CASSLSGVRPGTDTQYF.

The rearrangement uses TRBV5-1 and TRBJ2-1; the match to TRBD2 covers 13 bases. J was trimmed by 7 bases and V by 2 bases; bases with no gene match: 3. Germline V gene sequence: CDR1 SGHRS, CDR2 YFSETQ. The length of the CDR3 is 15 residues. The chain's CDR3 is CASSFGTSGENEQFF. CDR3 bases: TGCGCCAGCAGCTTCGGGACTAGCGGGGAGAATGAGCAGTTCTTC.

V usage is TRBV6-1 and J usage is TRBJ2-1; the match to TRBD2 covers 8 bases. From germline, CDR1 is MNHNS and CDR2 SASEGT. J gave up 8 bases and V 7 bases, and 13 bases lay outside the gene matches. This CDR3 spans 15 amino acids. CDR3 sequence: CASTKPGLGVYEQFF. In nucleotides, the CDR3 is TGTGCCAGCACCAAGCCGGGACTAGGAGTCTATGAGCAGTTCTTC.

V is TRBV11-2 and J is TRBJ1-6; tentative D call: TRBD1 (6 bases). The CDR3 has 14 residues. Germline V CDR1 and CDR2: SGHAT, FQNNGV. V lost 1 base and J lost 7, with 8 bases in between. This CDR3 is CASSLVRGNSPLHF. The CDR3 region has the DNA TGTGCCAGCAGCTTAGTCAGGGGAAATTCACCCCTCCACTTT.

The gene calls are TRBV7-8 and TRBJ1-1, with TRBD1 matching 9 bases. The CDR3 has 15 residues. Trimming cost V 4 bases and J 6 bases; bases outside gene matches: 9. Germline V lookup: CDR1 SGHVS, CDR2 FQNEAQ. The CDR3 loop is CASSSRTGVGSEAFF. The DNA of the CDR3 is TGTGCCAGCAGCTCAAGGACAGGGGTCGGGTCTGAAGCTTTCTTT. Looking up the rest from reference TRBV7-8 and TRBJ1-1 gives the full variable domain: GAGVSQSPRYKVAKRGQDVALRCDPISGHVSLFWYQQALGQGPEFLTYFQNEAQLDKSGLPSDRFFAERPEGSVSTLKIQRTQQEDSAVYLCASSSRTGVGSEAFFGQGTRLTVV.

The chain joins TRBV2 to TRBJ1-2; D gene ambiguous. Germline CDR1 and CDR2: SNHLY and FYNNEI. CDR3 length equals 13 residues. V was shortened by 6 bases and J by 5 bases, with 13 bases between the two germline ends. CDR3 bases: TGTGCCAGCAGCCCAAGTGGGGTGTATGGCTACACCTTC. This sequence encodes CASSPSGVYGYTF.

This chain uses TRBV24-1 with TRBJ1-2; no clear D gene. Germline CDR1 and CDR2: KGHDR and SFDVKD. The CDR3 consists of 14 residues. V was clipped by 3 bases and J by 4 bases, with 11 bases between them. CDR3 residues: CATSDRWGVYGYTF. The DNA of the CDR3 is TGTGCCACCAGTGATCGGTGGGGTGTCTATGGCTACACCTTC.

This clone occurred once. The chain joins TRBV12-3 or TRBV12-4 to TRBJ1-2; D not resolved. V was clipped by 2 bases and J by 5 bases, with 9 bases between them. The CDR3 has 13 residues. CDR3 sequence reads: CASSLTNEYGYTF. CDR3 DNA: TGTGCCAGCAGTTTAACCAACGAGTATGGCTACACCTTC.

V and J are TRBV7-2 and TRBJ1-2; 7 nucleotides line up with TRBD1. Looked up from germline, CDR1 is SGHTA and CDR2 is FQGNSA. The V segment lost 2 bases and the J segment 5 bases; nucleotides outside the gene matches: 5. The CDR3 has 14 residues. The CDR3 sequence: CASSLIGGGYGYTF. CDR3 in DNA: TGTGCCAGCAGCTTAATAGGGGGCGGGTATGGCTACACCTTC.

This chain connects TRBV11-2 to TRBJ2-7, with D possibly called TRBD1 or TRBD2 (6 bases each). CDR1 is SGHAT, CDR2 FQNNGV, per germline. There are 14 residues in the CDR3. Trimming took 5 bases from V and 3 from J, leaving 14 bases between them. The CDR3 sequence is CASSHDRGDYEQYF. For the CDR3, the DNA is TGTGCCAGCAGCCATGATAGGGGGGACTACGAGCAGTACTTC.

J is TRBJ2-1 and V is TRBV9; D may correspond to TRBD1 or TRBD2 (7 bases each). Germline-derived CDR1 and CDR2 are SGDLS and YYNGEE. The ends were cut back, 5 bases at V and 9 bases at J, with 21 bases in the middle. CDR3 length: 15 amino acids. CDR3 sequence reads: CASSTQGGLFFEQFF. The CDR3 coding sequence is TGTGCCAGCAGTACCCAGGGGGGGCTATTTTTTGAGCAGTTCTTC.

The V and J genes are TRBV19 and TRBJ1-2, with D unclear. The CDR3 is made up of 14 amino acids. Trimming took off 4 bases at V and 2 bases at J, with 11 bases between the two ends. CDR1 and CDR2 from the germline V gene are LNHDA and SQIVND (reference sequence). CDR3 sequence (DNA): TGTGCCAGTAGTAGGTGGGCAGAGAACTATGGCTACACCTTC. Translated, it gives CASSRWAENYGYTF.

This chain links TRBV2 with TRBJ2-2, with D perhaps assigned TRBD1 or TRBD2 (5 bases each). This CDR3 is 18 amino acids long. Trimming left V 6 bases short and J 3 bases short, with 23 bases between. Germline V gene data show CDR1 as SNHLY and CDR2 as FYNNEI. The CDR3 here is CASSAGLRGVVDTGELFF. The CDR3, as DNA: TGTGCCAGCAGCGCCGGGCTCCGAGGGGTTGTTGACACCGGGGAGCTGTTTTTT.

The chain has TRBV7-8 and TRBJ2-2; maybe TRBD2 (5 bases). The CDR3 is 15 amino acids. CDR1 and CDR2 from the germline V gene are SGHVS and FQNEAQ. V lost 5 bases and J 4 bases, leaving 14 bases between the germline ends. The CDR3 reads CASSLRERSTGELFF. The CDR3 nucleotides read TGTGCCAGCAGCCTGAGGGAGAGGAGCACCGGGGAGCTGTTTTTT. The full variable domain, with the rest looked up from reference TRBV7-8 and TRBJ2-2, is GAGVSQSPRYKVAKRGQDVALRCDPISGHVSLFWYQQALGQGPEFLTYFQNEAQLDKSGLPSDRFFAERPEGSVSTLKIQRTQQEDSAVYLCASSLRERSTGELFFGEGSRLTVL.

V usage is TRBV18 and J usage is TRBJ2-3; D gene unclear. This CDR3 has 16 amino acids. CDR1 and CDR2 from the germline V gene are KGHSH and LQKENI. V was pared by 0 bases and J by 1 base, with 11 bases between. The CDR3 loop is CASSPPRERGTDTQYF. CDR3 in DNA: TGTGCCAGCTCACCACCGAGAGAAAGGGGCACAGATACGCAGTATTTT.

The chain recombines TRBV19 with TRBJ1-5; the D gene is possibly TRBD1 (6 bases). CDR3 length: 13 residues. Trimming left V 6 bases short and J 7 bases short, with 13 bases between. Per germline, CDR1 LNHDA and CDR2 SQIVND (reference sequence). The CDR3 region has the DNA TGTGCCAGTAGCGGGGACATGCAACAGCCCCAGCATTTT. It encodes CASSGDMQQPQHF.

For this clone: Other DNA sequences in the same sample also yield this CDR3. The chain is built from TRBV5-1 and TRBJ1-1; weak D call: TRBD1 (5 bases). The CDR3 covers 14 residues. The V end was cut by 0 bases, the J end by 1 base, with 7 bases between. Germline CDR1 reads SGHRS; CDR2 reads YFSETQ. CDR3 sequence: CASSLGGRNTEAFF. In DNA, the CDR3 is TGCGCCAGCAGCTTGGGGGGCAGGAACACTGAAGCTTTCTTT.

The chain has TRBV7-8 and TRBJ2-3; D unresolved. Trimming cost V 5 bases and J 0 bases, with 3 bases left between them. CDR3 length: 12 amino acids. CDR1 is SGHVS and CDR2 is FQNEAQ in the germline V gene. The CDR3 reads CASSLSTDTQYF. CDR3 DNA sequence: TGTGCCAGCAGCCTTAGCACAGATACGCAGTATTTT.

The rearrangement links TRBV4-1 to TRBJ2-3, with TRBD2 matching 7 bases. CDR1 is MGHRA and CDR2 is YSYEKL in the germline V gene. The CDR3 sequence is 15 residues long. The ends lost 0 bases at V and 2 bases at J; junction bases unmatched: 2. The CDR3 reads CASSQDGTNTDTQYF. DNA for the CDR3: TGCGCCAGCAGCCAAGACGGGACTAACACAGATACGCAGTATTTT.

This chain links TRBV9 with TRBJ1-6; 8 bases are a match to TRBD1. The ends lost 4 bases at V and 9 bases at J; junction bases unmatched: 6. Germline values: CDR1 SGDLS, CDR2 YYNGEE. The CDR3 totals 14 residues. CDR3 nucleotide sequence: TGTGCCAGCAGCCCACAGGGGGTAACTTCACCCCTCCACTTT. It is translated as CASSPQGVTSPLHF. Complete variable domain (other parts from reference TRBV9 and TRBJ1-6): DSGVTQTPKHLITATGQRVTLRCSPRSGDLSVYWYQQSLDQGLQFLIQYYNGEERAKGNILERFSAQQFPDLHSELNLSSLELGDSALYFCASSPQGVTSPLHFGNGTRLTVT.

This clone has more than one count but fewer than ten. The chain carries TRBV15 and TRBJ1-4; the match to TRBD1 covers 7 bases. V shed 0 bases and J 10 bases; nucleotides not matched to a gene: 14. From germline, CDR1 is LNHNV and CDR2 YYDKDF (reference sequence). The CDR3 has 17 amino acids. CDR3 sequence reads: CATSRDRVIRGFGKLFF. The CDR3 DNA is TGTGCCACCAGCAGAGATCGAGTGATCAGGGGGTTCGGAAAACTGTTTTTT. Variable domain in full (rest from reference TRBV15 and TRBJ1-4): DAMVIQNPRYQVTQFGKPVTLSCSQTLNHNVMYWYQQKSSQAPKLLFHYYDKDFNNEADTPDNFQSRRPNTSFCFLDIRSPGLGDTAMYLCATSRDRVIRGFGKLFFGSGTQLSVL.

The rearrangement joins TRBV6-5 to TRBJ2-7; a possible D gene is TRBD1 (5 bases). CDR3 length: 14 amino acids. The V end lost 5 bases, the J end lost 0 bases, and 11 bases lay between the germline ends. CDR1 MNHEY and CDR2 SVGAGI come from the germline V gene. The CDR3 sequence is CASSRQSSSYEQYF. The CDR3 bases are TGTGCCAGCAGTCGACAGTCCAGCTCCTACGAGCAGTACTTC.

The chain is built from TRBV4-1 and TRBJ2-3; TRBD1 agrees at 8 bases. Germline-derived CDR1 and CDR2 are MGHRA and YSYEKL. This CDR3 spans 15 amino acids. The V gene end was trimmed by 3 bases and the J gene end by 3 bases; junction bases not matched to a gene: 5. CDR3 sequence (DNA): TGCGCCAGCAGCCAGAACAGGGGGTCGACAGATACGCAGTATTTT. It codes for CASSQNRGSTDTQYF.

The genes are TRBV2 and TRBJ2-1; TRBD2 agrees at 11 bases. V lost 4 bases and J lost 15; bases outside the gene matches: 14. CDR1 and CDR2 from the germline V gene are SNHLY and FYNNEI. This CDR3 contains 15 residues. The CDR3 region has the DNA TGTGCCAGCAGTGTTGATAGCGGGGGGGCCCGGGTCGGGTTCTTC. Amino acids: CASSVDSGGARVGFF.

The V gene is TRBV6-5, the J gene TRBJ1-4; a weak D match, TRBD1 (6 bases). The CDR3 runs to 14 residues. Trimming took 10 bases from V and 0 from J, leaving 12 bases between them. CDR1 MNHEY and CDR2 SVGAGI come from the germline V gene. DNA for the CDR3: TGTGCCACCTTAGGGGGAGCAACTAATGAAAAACTGTTTTTT. Encoded protein: CATLGGATNEKLFF.

This clone was detected once. The chain has TRBV19 and TRBJ2-3, with TRBD2 matching over 14 bases. V lost 1 base and J lost 2; bases outside the gene matches: 2. Looked up from germline, CDR1 is LNHDA and CDR2 is SQIVND (reference sequence). The CDR3 loop spans 17 amino acids. The CDR3 DNA reads as TGTGCCAGTAGTATAGGGACTAGCGGGGGGCCCACAGATACGCAGTATTTT. It is translated as CASSIGTSGGPTDTQYF.

This clone occurred once. J is TRBJ2-3 and V is TRBV7-2; the match to TRBD2 covers 12 bases. The ends lost 4 bases at V and 7 bases at J; junction bases unmatched: 6. Germline CDR1 SGHTA, CDR2 FQGNSA. There are 15 residues in the CDR3. CDR3 sequence: CASSSSGTSGYTQYF. CDR3 DNA: TGTGCCAGCAGCTCTTCCGGGACTAGCGGGTATACGCAGTATTTT. The variable domain in full, with the rest retrieved from reference TRBV7-2 and TRBJ2-3, is GAGVSQSPSNKVTEKGKDVELRCDPISGHTALYWYRQSLGQGLEFLIYFQGNSAPDKSGLPSDRFSAERTGGSVSTLTIQRTQQEDSAVYLCASSSSGTSGYTQYFGPGTRLTVL.

V and J are TRBV15 and TRBJ2-7, with 8 nucleotides matching TRBD1. J lost 5 bases, V lost 5 bases, and 11 bases had no gene match. The germline V gene has CDR1 LNHNV and CDR2 YYDKDF (reference sequence). The CDR3 contains 15 residues. CDR3 in amino acids: CATSSPRTGSHEQYF. The CDR3 nucleotides are TGTGCCACCAGCTCTCCTAGGACAGGGAGCCACGAGCAGTACTTC. Full variable domain (missing parts from reference TRBV15 and TRBJ2-7): DAMVIQNPRYQVTQFGKPVTLSCSQTLNHNVMYWYQQKSSQAPKLLFHYYDKDFNNEADTPDNFQSRRPNTSFCFLDIRSPGLGDTAMYLCATSSPRTGSHEQYFGPGTRLTVT.

This chain connects TRBV5-5 to TRBJ2-1; D is perhaps TRBD1 or TRBD2 (5 bases each). Germline V CDR1 and CDR2: SGHKS, YYEKEE (reference sequence). This CDR3 has 15 residues. V was pared by 4 bases and J by 10 bases, with 21 bases between. The CDR3 region has the DNA TGTGCCAGCAGCCCGGGGAAGGGGCCGTCTCTCGAGCAGTTCTTC. As protein: CASSPGKGPSLEQFF.

The chain couples TRBV2 to TRBJ2-3; D might be TRBD2 (5 bases). V shed 5 bases and J shed 1 base, with 13 bases lying between them. Germline V gene data show CDR1 as SNHLY and CDR2 as FYNNEI. The CDR3 is 15 residues long. The CDR3 loop is CASSSSGLGTDTQYF. The CDR3 DNA is TGTGCCAGCAGTTCCAGCGGTCTTGGCACAGATACGCAGTATTTT.

CDR3 sequence: CASSLLAGRKNYGYTF. In DNA, the CDR3 is TGTGCCAGCAGTCTCCTAGCGGGGAGGAAGAACTATGGCTACACCTTC. This rearrangement joins TRBV27 to TRBJ1-2; no clear D gene. This CDR3 comprises 16 residues. Per germline, CDR1 MNHEY and CDR2 SMNVEV (reference sequence). Trimming pared 5 bases from V and 2 bases from J, leaving 18 bases between.

This chain uses TRBV6-5 with TRBJ2-3; 9 nucleotides agree with TRBD2. Germline V gene data show CDR1 as MNHEY and CDR2 as SVGAGI. CDR3 length equals 14 residues. Trimming removed 6 bases from V and 4 bases from J; junction bases left unmatched: 5. The CDR3 DNA reads as TGTGCCAGCAGAATTAGCGGGAGTGCAGATACGCAGTATTTT. Translated, it gives CASRISGSADTQYF.